These 23 T cell receptor beta chains were all obtained from the same sample, sequenced in a study of blood T cell repertoires in COVID-19. The method was immunoSEQ multiplex PCR; TCRdb's version includes in-frame clones alone and lacks a portion of them. Of 68,000 or so clones listed, about 87% were seen once; the top ten hold 5.5% to 7%. Material for sequencing was peripheral blood. These receptors originate from a woman aged 70-85 years with acute or convalescent COVID-19.

The chain uses TRBV6-5 and TRBJ2-2; the match to TRBD2 covers 8 bases. In germline, CDR1 is MNHEY, CDR2 SVGAGI. The junction had 2 bases not matched to a gene; V was cut back by 7 bases and J by 1 base. The CDR3 contains 14 residues. As DNA, the CDR3 is TGTGCCAGCAAAAGCGGGGGGAACACCGGGGAGCTGTTTTTT. This sequence encodes CASKSGGNTGELFF.

The chain couples TRBV14 to TRBJ1-2; 10 nucleotides match TRBD1. Germline-derived CDR1 and CDR2 are SGHDN and FVKESK. There are 17 residues in the CDR3. Trimming cost V 0 bases and J 3 bases; bases outside gene matches: 7. The CDR3: CASSQDRGQGLDYGYTF. The DNA for the CDR3 is TGTGCCAGCAGCCAAGATCGGGGACAGGGGCTCGACTATGGCTACACCTTC.

The chain employs TRBV4-1 and TRBJ2-3, with TRBD2 identical over 9 bases. Losses at the gene ends were 4 bases for V and 2 bases for J; bases not matched to a gene: 7. This CDR3 spans 16 amino acids. Germline values: CDR1 MGHRA, CDR2 YSYEKL. CDR3: CASSPRLADITDTQYF. The CDR3 nucleotides are TGCGCCAGCAGCCCTCGACTAGCGGATATCACAGATACGCAGTATTTT.

This chain uses TRBV4-3 with TRBJ2-1; D possibly corresponds to TRBD1 (6 bases). Germline assignment: CDR1 LGHNA and CDR2 YSLEER. V was clipped by 4 bases and J by 8 bases, with 21 bases between them. This CDR3 has 16 residues. CDR3 sequence (DNA): TGCGCCAGCAGCCGAGTAGTCGTTCTAGCAGGGGATGAGCAGTTCTTC. Residues: CASSRVVVLAGDEQFF.

V gene TRBV7-2 combines with J gene TRBJ2-1; D ambiguous. The CDR3 sequence is 13 residues long. Germline CDR1 is SGHTA and CDR2 is FQGNSA. With 2 bases removed from V and 9 bases from J, the gap between germline ends came to 11 bases. The CDR3 nucleotides are TGTGCCAGCAGCTTAAGCAGGTCTGGTGAGCAGTTCTTC. Its translation: CASSLSRSGEQFF.

The V and J genes are TRBV10-3 and TRBJ2-2; 15 positions agree with TRBD2. The CDR3 sequence is 16 residues long. The V segment lost 6 bases and the J segment 4 bases; nucleotides outside the gene matches: 3. The germline V gene encodes CDR1 ENHRY and CDR2 SYGVKD. CDR3 residues: CAIREGLAGGTGELFF. The CDR3 region has the DNA TGTGCCATCAGGGAGGGACTAGCGGGAGGCACCGGGGAGCTGTTTTTT.

The chain carries TRBV7-8 and TRBJ2-3; 9 bases are shared with TRBD2. Germline-derived CDR1 and CDR2 are SGHVS and FQNEAQ. This CDR3 region has 16 residues. J was trimmed by 5 bases and V by 6 bases; bases with no gene match: 12. DNA of the CDR3: TGTGCCAGCAGGGACAACTTGCGGGGGGGCGGAGATACGCAGTATTTT. Its translation is CASRDNLRGGGDTQYF.

The rearrangement joins TRBV5-5 to TRBJ2-3; 8 bases line up with TRBD2. Germline CDR1 reads SGHKS; CDR2 reads YYEKEE (reference sequence). The CDR3 contains 14 residues. The junction had 4 bases not matched to a gene; V was cut back by 3 bases and J by 4 bases. CDR3 amino acids: CASSSGTRPDTQYF. The CDR3 DNA sequence: TGTGCCAGCAGCTCAGGGACTAGACCAGATACGCAGTATTTT.

V is TRBV19 and J is TRBJ2-7, with TRBD1 identical over 7 bases. The CDR3 consists of 15 residues. After removal of 1 base from V and 5 bases from J, the junction contained 8 bases not matched to a gene. Germline CDR1 is LNHDA and CDR2 is SQIVND (reference sequence). DNA of the CDR3: TGTGCCAGTAGTATAGCTCTAGACAGGGCCAACGAGCAGTACTTC. Translated, it gives CASSIALDRANEQYF.

This chain uses TRBV18 with TRBJ1-6, with D tentatively TRBD1 (5 bases). Per germline, CDR1 KGHSH and CDR2 LQKENI. The germline V and J ends were trimmed by 6 bases and 10 bases, with 13 bases remaining between them. This CDR3 has 13 amino acids. CDR3 sequence: CASSPGGNSPLHF. In DNA, the CDR3 is TGTGCCAGCTCGCCGGGGGGAAACTCACCCCTCCACTTT.

Details on this clone: The sample holds other DNA sequences that translate to the same CDR3. The J gene is TRBJ2-3, the V gene TRBV9; the match to TRBD2 covers 10 bases. The CDR3 sequence is 16 residues long. V was clipped by 0 bases and J by 2 bases; unmatched bases: 3. Germline V gene data show CDR1 as SGDLS and CDR2 as YYNGEE. This CDR3 is CASSVASGGPTDTQYF. Written as DNA, the CDR3 is TGTGCCAGCAGCGTAGCTAGCGGGGGACCCACAGATACGCAGTATTTT.

The chain uses TRBV5-1 and TRBJ1-4, with 7 bases identical to TRBD1. Germline loops: CDR1 SGHRS, CDR2 YFSETQ. Trimming at V came to 4 bases and at J to 4 bases, leaving 7 bases not matched to a gene. The CDR3 consists of 15 residues. DNA of the CDR3: TGCGCCAGCAGCCTTCAGGGGGGAGATAATGAAAAACTGTTTTTT. As protein: CASSLQGGDNEKLFF.

V is TRBV4-3 and J is TRBJ1-2; TRBD1 matches 12 bases. The CDR3 is 14 amino acids. The ends lost 5 bases at V and 7 bases at J; junction bases unmatched: 5. The germline CDR1 and CDR2 sequences are LGHNA and YSLEER. The DNA for the CDR3 is TGCGCCAGCAGCTCTGGGACAGGGGGCCTTGGCTACACCTTC. As protein: CASSSGTGGLGYTF.

The rearrangement uses TRBV19 and TRBJ2-5; D is perhaps TRBD2 (6 bases). Germline V CDR1 and CDR2: LNHDA, SQIVND (reference sequence). V dropped 1 base and J dropped 4 bases, with 10 bases sitting between them. This CDR3 has 14 amino acids. CDR3 coding DNA: TGTGCCAGTAGTATAGGATCGGGAGTAGAGACCCAGTACTTC. Its translation: CASSIGSGVETQYF.

This chain links TRBV5-1 with TRBJ1-2; TRBD1 is a possible D gene (5 bases). The V end was cut by 4 bases, the J end by 5 bases, with 18 bases between. Germline CDR1 is SGHRS and CDR2 is YFSETQ. The CDR3 totals 15 residues. The CDR3 DNA reads TGCGCCAGCAGCCCGACGACAGTGGACCCATATGGCTACACCTTC. Residues: CASSPTTVDPYGYTF.

The gene calls are TRBV11-2 and TRBJ2-3; D perhaps matches TRBD1 (6 bases). The CDR3 covers 16 residues. Germline V gene lookup returns CDR1 SGHAT and CDR2 FQNNGV. V was shortened by 1 base and J by 6 bases, with 17 bases between the two germline ends. CDR3 protein: CASSLGVGTPRDTQYF. CDR3 DNA sequence: TGTGCCAGCAGCTTAGGGGTGGGGACACCGCGCGATACGCAGTATTTT. The variable domain in full, completed from reference TRBV11-2 and TRBJ2-3, reads EAGVAQSPRYKIIEKRQSVAFWCNPISGHATLYWYQQILGQGPKLLIQFQNNGVVDDSQLPKDRFSAERLKGVDSTLKIQPAKLEDSAVYLCASSLGVGTPRDTQYFGPGTRLTVL.

The genes are TRBV5-5 and TRBJ2-2; TRBD1 matches 7 bases. The CDR3 totals 15 residues. Trimming cost V 4 bases and J 1 base; bases outside gene matches: 4. CDR1 SGHKS and CDR2 YYEKEE come from the germline V gene (reference sequence). CDR3 DNA: TGTGCCAGCAGCCTGGGACAGATGAACACCGGGGAGCTGTTTTTT. This gives the protein CASSLGQMNTGELFF.

The CDR3 region is CASSPQAGESGYTF. CDR3 nucleotide sequence: TGTGCCAGCAGCCCCCAGGCAGGGGAGAGTGGCTACACCTTC. The rearrangement uses TRBV25-1 and TRBJ1-2; D may be TRBD1 (6 bases). Germline values: CDR1 MGHDK, CDR2 SYGVNS. CDR3 size: 14 residues. Trimming took 6 bases from V and 7 from J, leaving 18 bases between them.

V gene TRBV13 combines with J gene TRBJ1-2; TRBD1 matches 7 bases. The trim removed 0 bases at V and 0 bases at J, leaving 1 base unmatched. Germline CDR1 PRHDT, CDR2 FYEKMQ (reference sequence). The CDR3 is 15 residues long. The DNA for the CDR3 is TGTGCCAGCAGCTTAGGGACAGGGTCTAACTATGGCTACACCTTC. This sequence encodes CASSLGTGSNYGYTF. Together with reference TRBV13 and TRBJ1-2, the CDR3 gives the full variable domain: AAGVIQSPRHLIKEKRETATLKCYPIPRHDTVYWYQQGPGQDPQFLISFYEKMQSDKGSIPDRFSAQQFSDYHSELNMSSLELGDSALYFCASSLGTGSNYGYTFGSGTRLTVV.

This clone is a singleton in its sample. The CDR3 sequence: CASSLQGVTYEQYF. CDR3 in DNA: TGTGCCAGCAGTTTGCAGGGGGTCACCTACGAGCAGTACTTC. The V gene is TRBV28, the J gene TRBJ2-7, with TRBD1 identical over 7 bases. The CDR3 contains 14 residues. The V gene's germline CDR1 is MDHEN and CDR2 SYDVKM. J gave up 2 bases and V 3 bases, and 4 bases lay outside the gene matches.

The rearrangement uses TRBV2 and TRBJ2-5, with 13 bases that match TRBD2. This CDR3 has 15 residues. Germline lookup yields CDR1 SNHLY and CDR2 FYNNEI. The J segment lost 9 bases and the V segment lost 6 bases, leaving 10 bases of the junction unmatched. CDR3 sequence (DNA): TGTGCCAGCAGGGTAGGACTAGCGGGGGCTGGGGCCCAGTACTTC. This codes for CASRVGLAGAGAQYF.

CDR3 sequence (DNA): TGTGCCAGTAGTATGCGGCAGGGTGGGTCACCCCTCCACTTT. Translated: CASSMRQGGSPLHF. The chain carries TRBV19 and TRBJ1-6, with D possibly being TRBD1 (5 bases). Trimming shortened V by 3 bases and J by 10 bases, and 13 bases separated the two germline ends. Germline loops: CDR1 LNHDA, CDR2 SQIVND (reference sequence). There are 14 residues in the CDR3.

The chain uses TRBV6-6 and TRBJ1-6; possibly TRBD1 for D (6 bases). CDR3 size: 13 residues. The V and J ends lost 4 bases and 8 bases respectively, with 9 bases between them. From germline, CDR1 is MNHNY and CDR2 SVGAGI (reference sequence). CDR3 bases: TGTGCCAGCAGTTTCCCAGGGGATTCACCCCTCCACTTT. Encoded protein: CASSFPGDSPLHF.